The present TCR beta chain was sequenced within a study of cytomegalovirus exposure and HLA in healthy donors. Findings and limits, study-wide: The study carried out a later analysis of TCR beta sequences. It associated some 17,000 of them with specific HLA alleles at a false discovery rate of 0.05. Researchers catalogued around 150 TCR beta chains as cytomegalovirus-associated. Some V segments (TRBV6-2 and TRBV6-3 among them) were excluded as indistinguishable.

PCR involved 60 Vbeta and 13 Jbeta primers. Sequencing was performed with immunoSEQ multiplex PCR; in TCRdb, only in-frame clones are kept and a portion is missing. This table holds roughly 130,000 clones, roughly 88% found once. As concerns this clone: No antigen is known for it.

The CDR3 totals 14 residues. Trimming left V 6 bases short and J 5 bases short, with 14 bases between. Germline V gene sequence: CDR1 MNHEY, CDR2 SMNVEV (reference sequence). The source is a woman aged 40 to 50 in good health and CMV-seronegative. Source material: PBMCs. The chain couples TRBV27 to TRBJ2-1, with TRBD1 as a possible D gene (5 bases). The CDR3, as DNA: TGTGCCAGCAGCACAAGGGGTAGTCACAATGAGCAGTTCTTC. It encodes CASSTRGSHNEQFF.